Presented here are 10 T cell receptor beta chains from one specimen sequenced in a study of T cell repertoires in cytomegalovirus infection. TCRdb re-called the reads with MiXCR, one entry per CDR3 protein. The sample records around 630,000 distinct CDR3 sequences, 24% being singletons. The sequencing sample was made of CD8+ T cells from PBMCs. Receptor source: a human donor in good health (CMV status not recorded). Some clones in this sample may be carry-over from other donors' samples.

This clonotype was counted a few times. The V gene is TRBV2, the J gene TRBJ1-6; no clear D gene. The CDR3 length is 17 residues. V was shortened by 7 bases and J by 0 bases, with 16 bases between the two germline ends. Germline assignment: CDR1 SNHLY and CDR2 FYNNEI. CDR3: CASTTWELSSYNSPLHF. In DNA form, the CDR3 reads TGTGCCAGCACCACTTGGGAGTTGAGCTCCTATAATTCACCCCTCCACTTT.

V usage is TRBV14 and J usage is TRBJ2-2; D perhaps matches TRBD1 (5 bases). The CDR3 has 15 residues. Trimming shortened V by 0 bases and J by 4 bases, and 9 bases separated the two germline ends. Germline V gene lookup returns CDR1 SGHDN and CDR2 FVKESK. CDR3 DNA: TGTGCCAGCAGCCAAGATTCTGGGGCCACCGGGGAGCTGTTTTTT. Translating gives CASSQDSGATGELFF. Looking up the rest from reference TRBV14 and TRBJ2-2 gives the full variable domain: EAGVTQFPSHSVIEKGQTVTLRCDPISGHDNLYWYRRVMGKEIKFLLHFVKESKQDESGMPNNRFLAERTGGTYSTLKVQPAELEDSGVYFCASSQDSGATGELFFGEGSRLTVL.

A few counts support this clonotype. The CDR3 is CAIIGDIPGQPFF. The CDR3 DNA sequence: TGTGCCATCATTGGGGACATCCCTGGGCAACCTTTCTTT. The chain links TRBV10-3 to TRBJ1-1; TRBD1 is a possible D gene (6 bases). The CDR3 totals 13 residues. V lost 7 bases, J lost 12 bases, and 21 bases lay in between. Germline V gene lookup returns CDR1 ENHRY and CDR2 SYGVKD.

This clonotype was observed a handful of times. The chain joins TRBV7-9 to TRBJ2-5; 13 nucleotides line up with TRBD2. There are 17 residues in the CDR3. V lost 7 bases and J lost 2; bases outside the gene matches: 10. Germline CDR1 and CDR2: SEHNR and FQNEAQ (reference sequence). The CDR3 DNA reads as TGTGCCAGCAAGCCGGGACTAGCGGGGCTCAATCAAGAGACCCAGTACTTC. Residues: CASKPGLAGLNQETQYF.

The CDR3 here is CASSLSPLGGANVLTF. The CDR3 DNA sequence: TGTGCCAGCAGCTTGTCCCCGTTAGGTGGGGCCAACGTCCTGACTTTC. The chain joins TRBV7-9 to TRBJ2-6, with D hard to call. V was clipped by 3 bases and J by 3 bases, with 12 bases between them. CDR1 and CDR2 from the germline V gene are SEHNR and FQNEAQ (reference sequence). The CDR3 sequence is 16 residues long.

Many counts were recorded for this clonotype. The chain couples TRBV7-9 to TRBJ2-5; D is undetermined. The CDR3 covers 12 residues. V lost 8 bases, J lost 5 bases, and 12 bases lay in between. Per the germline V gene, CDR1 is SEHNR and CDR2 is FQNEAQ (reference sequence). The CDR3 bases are TGTGCCAGCCAACCAGGAGTGGAGACCCAGTACTTC. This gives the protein CASQPGVETQYF.

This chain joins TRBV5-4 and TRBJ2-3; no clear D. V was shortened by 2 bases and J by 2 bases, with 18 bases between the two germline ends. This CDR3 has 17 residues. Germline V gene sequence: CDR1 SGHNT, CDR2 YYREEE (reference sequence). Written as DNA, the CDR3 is TGTGCCAGCAGCTTTACACCGTCTAGTGAACCCACAGATACGCAGTATTTT. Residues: CASSFTPSSEPTDTQYF.

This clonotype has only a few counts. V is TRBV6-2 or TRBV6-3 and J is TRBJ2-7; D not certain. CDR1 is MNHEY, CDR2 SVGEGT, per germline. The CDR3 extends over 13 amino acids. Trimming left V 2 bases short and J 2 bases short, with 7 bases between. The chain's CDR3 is CASSYGQTYEQYV. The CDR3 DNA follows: TGTGCCAGCAGTTACGGGCAAACCTACGAGCAGTACGTC.

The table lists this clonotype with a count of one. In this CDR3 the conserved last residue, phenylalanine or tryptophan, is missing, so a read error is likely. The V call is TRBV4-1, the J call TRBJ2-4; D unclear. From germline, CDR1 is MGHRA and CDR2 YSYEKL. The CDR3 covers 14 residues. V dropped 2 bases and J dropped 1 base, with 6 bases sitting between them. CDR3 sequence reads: CASSQTGAKNIQYL. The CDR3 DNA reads TGCGCCAGCAGCCAAACCGGGGCCAAAAACATTCAGTACCTC.

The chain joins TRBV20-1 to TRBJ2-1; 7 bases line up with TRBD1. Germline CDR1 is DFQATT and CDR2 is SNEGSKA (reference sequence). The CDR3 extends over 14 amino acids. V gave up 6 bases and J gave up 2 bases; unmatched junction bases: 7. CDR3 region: CSALKTGTYNEQFF. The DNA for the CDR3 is TGCAGTGCCCTTAAGACAGGGACCTACAATGAGCAGTTCTTC.